Reported below is one T cell receptor (beta chain). Its antigen is unidentified. The beta constant-region primer was an equimolar mix of two oligonucleotides covering TRBC1 and TRBC2. The ligated cDNA underwent four PCR rounds using SP2 and nested alpha and beta constant-region primers. TCRdb ran MiXCR on the UMI-ligation and nested PCR reads and lists one entry per CDR3 protein. This table has more than 120,000 distinct CDR3 sequences, approximately 21% appearing once. This sample is part of a study of naive and memory T cell subsets. Trimming took off 2 bases at V and 4 bases at J, with 15 bases between the two ends. The germline CDR1 and CDR2 sequences are MNHEY and SMNVEV (reference sequence). The CDR3 is 16 residues long. Findings and limits, study-wide: Findings for naive and memory subsets could not be checked against ground truth. A few larger clonotypes appeared in naive repertoires, especially CD8, possibly memory cells re-expressing CD45RA.

Sequences were obtained from naive CD8+ T cells from blood. This receptor was identified in a human donor in good health. The V call is TRBV27, the J call TRBJ1-5; no clear D gene. CDR3 sequence (DNA): TGTGCCAGCAGTTTAGGCCCTCCCTTGAGGAATCAGCCCCAGCATTTT. Translating it yields CASSLGPPLRNQPQHF.